Listed below are T cell receptor beta chains from one sample, sequenced in a study of cytomegalovirus exposure and HLA in healthy donors. Profiling relied on immunoSEQ multiplex PCR, and the TCRdb table lists in-frame clones only, not all of them. This sample's table has about 190,000 clones. Sequenced sample: PBMCs. The receptors shown here come from a woman in her 30s in good health and CMV-seropositive. CDR3s include the opening cysteine and the closing phenylalanine or tryptophan. The D gene is left open where the match is weak.

>TRBD2|TRBV2|TRBJ2-1
TGTGCCAGCATCCGGTTAGCGGGAGGGGTGAATGAGCAGTTCTTC
CASIRLAGGVNEQFF
>TRBD1|TRBV29-1|TRBJ1-2
TGCAGCGTTGAGAATTGGGTACAGGGGGGGTATGGCTACACCTTC
CSVENWVQGGYGYTF
>.|TRBV6-1|TRBJ2-3
TGTGCCAGCAGTGACAGGGGTGTCACAGATACGCAGTATTTT
CASSDRGVTDTQYF
>.|TRBV2|TRBJ1-4
TGTGCCAGCAGGGACTTTTCGGGAGATGAAAAACTGTTTTTT
CASRDFSGDEKLFF
>TRBD1|TRBV6-1|TRBJ1-1
TGTGCCAGCACCCCGACAGGGCGGGCCGAAGCTTTCTTT
CASTPTGRAEAFF
>.|TRBV11-2|TRBJ1-3
TGTGCCAGCAGCTTAGTAACGGGGGATTATAGAAACACCATATATTTT
CASSLVTGDYRNTIYF
>TRBD1|TRBV6-1|TRBJ1-6
TGTGCCAGCAGTAAAGGGACAGGGTCGGCAACCAGTTCACCCCTCCACTTT
CASSKGTGSATSSPLHF
>TRBD1|TRBV9|TRBJ1-1
TGTGCCAGCAGCGAAGGGGGCTGGAACACTGAAGCTTTCTTT
CASSEGGWNTEAFF
>TRBD1|TRBV7-2|TRBJ2-7
TGTGCCAGCAACGCGCACAGGGGGACCTACGAGCAGTACTTC
CASNAHRGTYEQYF
>.|TRBV20-1|TRBJ1-2
TGCAGTGCTAGAGTGCGGGATGGCTACACCTTC
CSARVRDGYTF
>.|TRBV7-8|TRBJ2-2
TGTGCCAGCAGCTTCATCGGGGGGCCCACCGGGGAGCTGTTTTTT
CASSFIGGPTGELFF
>.|TRBV27|TRBJ1-1
TGTGCCAGCAGTTTATCGTACGGGACTTTTCTTAACACTGAAGCTTTCTTT
CASSLSYGTFLNTEAFF
>.|TRBV7-2|TRBJ1-4
TGTGCCAGCAGCCCGACCGGGGGGGGTAGGGAAAAACTGTTTTTT
CASSPTGGGREKLFF
>.|TRBV9|TRBJ2-3
TGTGCCAGCAGCGCGGGGCAGGGGTACACAGATACGCAGTATTTT
CASSAGQGYTDTQYF
>TRBD1|TRBV18|TRBJ1-2
TGTGCCAGCTCACCTACCGCGGGACAGAGCTTGGGCTACTATGGCTACACCTTC
CASSPTAGQSLGYYGYTF
>.|TRBV6-1|TRBJ2-7
TGTGCCACCGTGGACAGCTCCTACGAGCAGTACTTC
CATVDSSYEQYF
>.|TRBV7-5|TRBJ1-3
TGTGCCAGAAGCCCTCGAAACACCATATATTTT
CARSPRNTIYF
>TRBD2|TRBV5-1|TRBJ2-1
TGCGCCAGCAGCTTCGATCTAGCGGGGTACAATGAGCAGTTCTTC
CASSFDLAGYNEQFF
>TRBD1|TRBV28|TRBJ1-1
TGTGCCAGACCGGGGACAGCCAACACTGAAGCTTTCTTT
CARPGTANTEAFF
>.|TRBV28|TRBJ2-7
TGTGCCAGCAGTTACGGCGAGCAGTACTTC
CASSYGEQYF
>.|TRBV7-8|TRBJ2-1
TGTGCCAGCAGCTTAGGAGCGGGCTGGGGGGATGAGCAGTTCTTC
CASSLGAGWGDEQFF
>.|TRBV18|TRBJ2-7
TGTGCCAGCTCACTCGCCCGGTCGAGCTCCTACGAGCAGTACTTC
CASSLARSSSYEQYF
>.|TRBV29-1|TRBJ2-7
TGCAGCGTTGATTCCTCAGGGGAAGGCTACGAGCAGTACTTC
CSVDSSGEGYEQYF
>.|TRBV23-1|TRBJ2-3
TGCGCCAGCAGTACCCGACAGGCAAACACAGATACGCAGTATTTT
CASSTRQANTDTQYF
>TRBD2|TRBV5-1|TRBJ2-7
TGCGCCAGCAGCGAGGGGACTAGCGGGGGGGATGAGCAGTACTTC
CASSEGTSGGDEQYF
>.|TRBV30|TRBJ2-1
TGTGCCTCGCACGGGAGCCGCTCCTACAATGAGCAGTTCTTC
CASHGSRSYNEQFF
>TRBD2|TRBV19|TRBJ2-2
TGTGCCAGTAGTATCCCTGCGGGGGGGCCGGGCACCGGGGAGCTGTTTTTT
CASSIPAGGPGTGELFF
>.|TRBV10-1|TRBJ2-7
TGCGCCAGCAGTGGAGACCAGGGGTTCTACGAGCAGTACTTC
CASSGDQGFYEQYF
>.|TRBV5-1|TRBJ2-5
TGCGCCAGCAGCGACCCGACTAGTGGGCAAGAGACCCAGTACTTC
CASSDPTSGQETQYF
>.|TRBV2|TRBJ2-7
TGTGCCAGCAGTGCTACTAGGTACGAGCAGTACTTC
CASSATRYEQYF
>TRBD2|TRBV4-3|TRBJ2-7
TGCGCCAGCAGCCAAGAAGGCGGGAGAACGGGCGAGCAGTACTTC
CASSQEGGRTGEQYF
>TRBD1|TRBV6-5|TRBJ2-1
TGTGCCAGCAGTTCCCAGGGACAGGCGGAGCAGTTCTTC
CASSSQGQAEQFF
>.|TRBV7-2|TRBJ1-5
TGTGCCAGCAGCTTAGTCCAAATCCAGCCCCAGCATTTT
CASSLVQIQPQHF
>TRBD2|TRBV5-6|TRBJ2-5
TGTGCCAGCAGCCCATTGGCTAGCGGGGGGAGGCAAGAGACCCAGTACTTC
CASSPLASGGRQETQYF
>.|TRBV2|TRBJ2-7
TGTGCCAGCAGTCCCTACGTCGGGCAGTACTTC
CASSPYVGQYF
>.|TRBV6-1|TRBJ1-4
TGTGCCAGCAGTGACCGTGATCGGGAGCCACTGTTTTTT
CASSDRDREPLFF
>TRBD1|TRBV23-1|TRBJ1-4
TGCGCCAGCAGTCAATCCCTAGAACAGGGGGCGAAAAAACTGTTTTTT
CASSQSLEQGAKKLFF
>.|TRBV19|TRBJ2-7
TGTGCCAGTAGTATCCCGGCGGGGAACTCCTACGAGCAGTACTTC
CASSIPAGNSYEQYF
>.|TRBV18|TRBJ1-2
TGTGCCAGCTCACTCCAACAGAGCAACTATGGCTACACCTTC
CASSLQQSNYGYTF
>TRBD2|TRBV30|TRBJ2-1
TGTGCCTGGAGCAGCGGACTAGCGCCCAATGAGCAGTTCTTC
CAWSSGLAPNEQFF
>TRBD1|TRBV6-5|TRBJ1-2
TGTGCCAGCAGTTACTCGACAGGGGGCACCTATGGCTACACCTTC
CASSYSTGGTYGYTF